In this sample, the clone carrying this TCR beta chain turned up a few times. The data were taken from a study of beta chain features in type 1 diabetes. For the study at large: What patients shared with healthy donors was a similar profile of age, gender and cell yields.

One heparinised draw of blood, averaging about 110 mL, came from each donor. Sequenced material consisted of expressed TCRB transcripts (all of the isolated RNA was reverse transcribed). Repertoires were generated with immunoSEQ multiplex PCR, while TCRdb's copy carries only in-frame clones and drops some. Of 200,000 to 300,000 clones in the sample, 12% to 15% are singletons; the top ten hold around 0.025%. What was sequenced was naive CD4+ T cells from blood. The receptor was derived from a woman in her 40s in good health.

CDR3 sequence reads: CASSPQAGVQFF. The DNA for the CDR3 is TGTGCCAGCAGCCCCCAGGCGGGGGTTCAGTTCTTC. The chain employs TRBV5-4 and TRBJ2-1; 7 bases line up with TRBD2. Trimming at V came to 4 bases and at J to 13 bases, leaving 8 bases not matched to a gene. This CDR3 comprises 12 residues. The germline V gene encodes CDR1 SGHNT and CDR2 YYREEE (reference sequence). Looking up the rest from reference TRBV5-4 and TRBJ2-1 gives the full variable domain: ETGVTQSPTHLIKTRGQQVTLRCSSQSGHNTVSWYQQALGQGPQFIFQYYREEENGRGNFPPRFSGLQFPNYSSELNVNALELDDSALYLCASSPQAGVQFFGPGTRLTVL.